Below, 26 T cell receptor beta chains from the same sample are listed, as sequenced in a study of T-cell memory formation after mild COVID-19. TCRdb reanalysed the 5' RACE reads using MiXCR and keeps one entry per CDR3 protein. The sample holds 530,000 or so distinct CDR3 sequences, around 16% seen once. Sequencing input: PBMCs or a T cell subset sorted from them (not recorded which). These receptors were taken from an adult woman who had mild COVID-19 (a few samples of this study predate the infection). Cell type and time point are not known.

The chain carries TRBV9 and TRBJ2-3; D gene unclear. Germline CDR1 is SGDLS and CDR2 is YYNGEE. CDR3 size: 13 residues. V was cut by 4 bases and J by 6 bases, with 12 bases left in between. This CDR3 is CASSSRPGDTQYF. The DNA for the CDR3 is TGTGCCAGCAGCTCCCGGCCCGGGGATACGCAGTATTTT.

The V gene is TRBV5-1, the J gene TRBJ2-5; possibly TRBD1 for D (5 bases). Trimming removed 4 bases from V and 2 bases from J, with 12 bases in between. CDR1 and CDR2 from the germline V gene are SGHRS and YFSETQ. This CDR3 comprises 14 residues. The CDR3 loop is CASSITGPQETQYF. As DNA, the CDR3 is TGCGCCAGCAGCATCACAGGACCACAAGAGACCCAGTACTTC.

The V and J genes are TRBV11-2 and TRBJ2-1; TRBD2 might be the D (5 bases). This CDR3 contains 16 residues. V was cut by 6 bases and J by 9 bases, with 24 bases left in between. Germline lookup yields CDR1 SGHAT and CDR2 FQNNGV. CDR3 DNA: TGTGCCAGCAGTCCTACTAGATTAGCGAAATACGGTGAGCAGTTCTTC. It translates to CASSPTRLAKYGEQFF.

This clonotype was recorded a few times. This chain joins TRBV9 and TRBJ2-5, with TRBD2 matching over 9 bases. This CDR3 contains 16 residues. In germline, CDR1 is SGDLS, CDR2 YYNGEE. With V trimmed by 0 bases and J by 1 base, 4 bases remained unmatched. DNA of the CDR3: TGTGCCAGCAGCGTAGATCCAGCGGGGGGCCAAGAGACCCAGTACTTC. Translating gives CASSVDPAGGQETQYF.

This clonotype showed up just a few times. The rearrangement links TRBV9 to TRBJ2-6; 8 positions match TRBD2. CDR3 size: 16 residues. Germline-derived CDR1 and CDR2 are SGDLS and YYNGEE. V lost 2 bases, J lost 0 bases, and 1 base stayed unmatched. The CDR3 protein is CASSVGGGSGANVLTF. The CDR3, as DNA: TGTGCCAGCAGCGTCGGGGGGGGCTCTGGGGCCAACGTCCTGACTTTC.

This clonotype was observed a handful of times. The rearrangement uses TRBV7-8 and TRBJ1-2, with 8 positions matching TRBD1. The CDR3 length is 17 residues. Trimming cost V 1 base and J 1 base; bases outside gene matches: 8. CDR1 is SGHVS and CDR2 is FQNEAQ in the germline V gene. CDR3 bases: TGTGCCAGCAGCTTAGGGACAGGGCCTTCATATAACTATGGCTACACCTTC. Protein sequence: CASSLGTGPSYNYGYTF.

This clonotype appeared a few times. The chain combines TRBV24-1 with TRBJ2-1; 9 bases map to TRBD1. This CDR3 has 16 amino acids. The junction had 7 bases not matched to a gene; V was cut back by 0 bases and J by 8 bases. Per germline, CDR1 KGHDR and CDR2 SFDVKD. The chain's CDR3 is CATSDLPGQGSHEQFF. Here the CDR3 DNA reads TGTGCCACCAGTGATTTGCCGGGACAGGGTTCCCATGAGCAGTTCTTC.

This clonotype was found many times. J is TRBJ2-5 and V is TRBV11-2, with TRBD1 identical over 9 bases. Looked up from germline, CDR1 is SGHAT and CDR2 is FQNNGV. J was trimmed by 9 bases and V by 5 bases; bases with no gene match: 10. This CDR3 has 14 amino acids. CDR3 residues: CASSEWRTGASQYF. The CDR3 bases are TGTGCCAGCAGCGAGTGGCGGACAGGGGCGTCCCAGTACTTC.

This clonotype has a handful of counts. This rearrangement joins TRBV12-3 or TRBV12-4 to TRBJ1-2; no firm D call. This CDR3 has 13 amino acids. Trimming took 3 bases from V and 5 from J, leaving 10 bases between them. CDR3 in amino acids: CASSFMEGYGYTF. The CDR3 DNA is TGTGCCAGCAGTTTTATGGAGGGATATGGCTACACCTTC.

In DNA, the CDR3 is TGTGCCATCAGTGAGTCGATCCCGCGGTACGAGCAGTACTTC. It is translated as CAISESIPRYEQYF. V gene TRBV10-3 combines with J gene TRBJ2-7; no clear D. CDR3 length: 14 amino acids. V lost 0 bases and J 4 bases, leaving 10 bases between the germline ends. Germline V gene sequence: CDR1 ENHRY, CDR2 SYGVKD.

The chain uses TRBV30 and TRBJ2-2, with 15 bases identical to TRBD2. Germline-derived CDR1 and CDR2 are GTSNPN and SVGIG (reference sequence). The CDR3 is 18 residues long. After removal of 4 bases from V and 6 bases from J, the junction contained 12 bases not matched to a gene. The CDR3 coding sequence is TGTGCCTGGACCCTTGGACTAGCGGGGGGGCGTATTGCCGGGGAGCTGTTTTTT. It translates to CAWTLGLAGGRIAGELFF. Supplemented by reference TRBV30 and TRBJ2-2, the full variable domain reads SQTIHQWPATLVQPVGSPLSLECTVEGTSNPNLYWYRQAAGRGLQLLFYSVGIGQISSEVPQNLSASRPQDRQFILSSKKLLLSDSGFYLCAWTLGLAGGRIAGELFFGEGSRLTVL.

The chain has TRBV12-3 or TRBV12-4 and TRBJ1-1; TRBD1 matches at 7 bases. V was pared by 4 bases and J by 0 bases, with 5 bases of the junction left unmatched. The CDR3 is made up of 15 amino acids. The CDR3 DNA is TGTGCCAGCAGTTGGACAGGAGGGATGAACACTGAAGCTTTCTTT. It codes for CASSWTGGMNTEAFF.

This clonotype has only a few counts. The chain employs TRBV7-9 and TRBJ2-1; D might be TRBD1 (6 bases). CDR3 size: 17 residues. V lost 4 bases and J 1 base, leaving 17 bases between the germline ends. Germline V CDR1 and CDR2: SEHNR, FQNEAQ (reference sequence). CDR3 residues: CASSSPQGRSSYNEQFF. The CDR3 DNA follows: TGTGCCAGCAGCTCCCCTCAGGGGCGGTCGTCCTACAATGAGCAGTTCTTC.

The sample holds a few counts of this clonotype. The chain has TRBV7-8 and TRBJ1-2, with TRBD1 matching 7 bases. Germline V gene data show CDR1 as SGHVS and CDR2 as FQNEAQ. The CDR3 runs to 17 residues. With 1 base clipped from V and 3 bases from J, the junction kept 11 bases outside the gene matches. The CDR3 region has the DNA TGTGCCAGCAGCTTAGGGGTCGTGACAGGGTGGGACTATGGCTACACCTTC. Encoded protein: CASSLGVVTGWDYGYTF.

This clonotype was picked up many times. The gene calls are TRBV7-9 and TRBJ2-2, with a weak D call TRBD1 (7 bases). V was clipped by 7 bases and J by 7 bases, with 19 bases between them. The length of the CDR3 is 15 residues. CDR1 and CDR2 from the germline V gene are SEHNR and FQNEAQ (reference sequence). The DNA for the CDR3 is TGTGCCAGCACCCAGGGGGGTGTGAAGAACGGGGAGCTGTTTTTT. Amino acid sequence: CASTQGGVKNGELFF. Filled out from reference TRBV7-9 and TRBJ2-2, the complete variable domain reads DTGVSQNPRHKITKRGQNVTFRCDPISEHNRLYWYRQTLGQGPEFLTYFQNEAQLEKSRLLSDRFSAERPKGSFSTLEIQRTEQGDSAMYLCASTQGGVKNGELFFGEGSRLTVL.

This clonotype appeared a few times. The chain carries TRBV13 and TRBJ1-6; a possible D gene is TRBD1 (6 bases). There are 16 residues in the CDR3. The V end lost 3 bases, the J end lost 4 bases, and 13 bases lay between the germline ends. Germline CDR1 and CDR2: PRHDT and FYEKMQ (reference sequence). CDR3: CASSLTGPKYNSPLHF. The CDR3 DNA sequence: TGTGCCAGCAGCTTGACAGGACCGAAGTATAATTCACCCCTCCACTTT.

Only a few counts were recorded for this clonotype. The chain recombines TRBV19 with TRBJ1-4; a possible D gene is TRBD1 (6 bases). The CDR3 totals 14 residues. CDR1 is LNHDA, CDR2 SQIVND, per germline (reference sequence). V lost 6 bases to trimming and J lost 0 bases, with 8 bases between them. The CDR3 coding sequence is TGTGCCAGTAGACAGGGTTCAACTAATGAAAAACTGTTTTTT. Protein: CASRQGSTNEKLFF.

A few counts support this clonotype. The gene calls are TRBV19 and TRBJ2-1, with D possibly TRBD2 on 6 matching bases. Trimming cost V 6 bases and J 7 bases, with 10 bases left between them. This CDR3 spans 12 amino acids. Germline V gene lookup returns CDR1 LNHDA and CDR2 SQIVND (reference sequence). In DNA form, the CDR3 reads TGTGCCAGTAGCTGGAGGGTAAATGAGCAGTTCTTC. Protein: CASSWRVNEQFF.

This clonotype showed up just a few times. The genes are TRBV12-3 or TRBV12-4 and TRBJ2-1, with 7 bases that match TRBD2. The V segment lost 4 bases and the J segment 8 bases; nucleotides outside the gene matches: 11. This CDR3 region has 15 residues. The CDR3 protein is CASSSAGELTDEQFF. For the CDR3, the DNA is TGTGCCAGCAGTTCCGCGGGAGAGCTTACGGATGAGCAGTTCTTC.

V is TRBV2 and J is TRBJ1-2; D may be TRBD1 (5 bases). The V gene's germline CDR1 is SNHLY and CDR2 FYNNEI. Trimming left V 10 bases short and J 1 base short, with 13 bases between. The length of the CDR3 is 13 residues. The CDR3 loop reads CATSRQNNYGYTF. CDR3 nucleotides: TGTGCCACCTCTAGACAGAATAACTATGGCTACACCTTC. The variable domain in full, with the rest retrieved from reference TRBV2 and TRBJ1-2, is EPEVTQTPSHQVTQMGQEVILRCVPISNHLYFYWYRQILGQKVEFLVSFYNNEISEKSEIFDDQFSVERPDGSNFTLKIRSTKLEDSAMYFCATSRQNNYGYTFGSGTRLTVV.

This clonotype was seen a few times. The rearrangement joins TRBV12-3 or TRBV12-4 to TRBJ1-2, with D unresolved. This CDR3 has 13 amino acids. The V gene lost 4 bases and the J gene lost 2 bases, with 8 bases spanning the gap. Here the CDR3 DNA reads TGTGCCAGCAGTTACAACTTAAACTATGGCTACACCTTC. Translated: CASSYNLNYGYTF.

A few counts support this clonotype. The chain combines TRBV7-9 with TRBJ2-7; 7 positions match TRBD1. CDR1 and CDR2 from the germline V gene are SEHNR and FQNEAQ (reference sequence). V shed 1 base and J 0 bases; nucleotides not matched to a gene: 6. This CDR3 comprises 16 residues. CDR3 sequence reads: CASSLGQGTYSYEQYF. DNA of the CDR3: TGTGCCAGCAGCTTAGGACAGGGTACGTACTCCTACGAGCAGTACTTC.

The chain employs TRBV27 and TRBJ2-1, with D hard to call. Trimming pared 3 bases from V and 2 bases from J, leaving 8 bases between. CDR3 length: 14 amino acids. The V gene's germline CDR1 is MNHEY and CDR2 SMNVEV (reference sequence). The CDR3 DNA is TGTGCCAGCAGTTTCCGGGCCACCTACAATGAGCAGTTCTTC. Translating it yields CASSFRATYNEQFF.

There are many counts of this clonotype. This chain joins TRBV20-1 and TRBJ1-1; D remains unclear. CDR3 length: 11 residues. From germline, CDR1 is DFQATT and CDR2 SNEGSKA (reference sequence). Trimming took off 5 bases at V and 8 bases at J, with 12 bases between the two ends. CDR3 loop: CSAPLKDEAFF. CDR3 DNA: TGCAGTGCTCCCTTGAAGGACGAAGCTTTCTTT.

The CDR3: CASSPASGGMWTQYF. The CDR3 nucleotides read TGTGCCAGCAGTCCAGCTAGCGGGGGCATGTGGACCCAGTACTTC. The rearrangement uses TRBV6-5 and TRBJ2-5; 10 bases map to TRBD2. The trim removed 5 bases at V and 7 bases at J, leaving 10 bases unmatched. The CDR3 runs to 15 residues. Germline CDR1 and CDR2: MNHEY and SVGAGI.

The J gene is TRBJ2-7, the V gene TRBV29-1; unclear D gene. V was cut by 4 bases and J by 5 bases, with 12 bases left in between. This CDR3 contains 12 residues. Germline loops: CDR1 SQVTM, CDR2 ANQGSEA. CDR3 sequence (DNA): TGCAGCGTTGCCCATAACTATAACGAGCAGTACTTC. This encodes CSVAHNYNEQYF.